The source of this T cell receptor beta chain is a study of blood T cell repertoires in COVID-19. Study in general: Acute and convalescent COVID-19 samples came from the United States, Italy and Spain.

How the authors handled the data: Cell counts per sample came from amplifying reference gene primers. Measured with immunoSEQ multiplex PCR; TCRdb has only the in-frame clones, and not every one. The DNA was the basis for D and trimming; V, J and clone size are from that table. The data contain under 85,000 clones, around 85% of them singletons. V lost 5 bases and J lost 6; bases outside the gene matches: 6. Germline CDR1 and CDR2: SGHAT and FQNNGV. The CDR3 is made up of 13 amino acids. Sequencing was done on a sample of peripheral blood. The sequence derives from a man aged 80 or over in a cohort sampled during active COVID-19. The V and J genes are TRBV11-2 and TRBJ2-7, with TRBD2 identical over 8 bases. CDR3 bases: TGTGCCAGCAGCCTAAATAGCGGGGCCGAGCAGTACTTC. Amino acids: CASSLNSGAEQYF.